The source of this T cell receptor (beta chain) is a study of shared T cell receptors in the human thymus. V was pared by 1 base and J by 6 bases, with 8 bases between. CDR3 size: 12 residues. Germline CDR1 reads SGHNT; CDR2 reads YYREEE (reference sequence). TCRdb keeps only in-frame clones here, not all; method: immunoSEQ multiplex PCR. The sample lists 600,000 to 900,000 clones; roughly 85% were seen once. This same sample was also taken into another study, of human thymus T cells. That report notes: Related research described strongly overlapping thymic repertoires in unrelated people.

This receptor was taken from a girl under three years old with a congenital heart defect. Sequenced: thymocytes. This rearrangement joins TRBV5-4 to TRBJ2-7; D is ambiguous. This CDR3 is CASSLTTGEQYF. The CDR3 DNA is TGTGCCAGCAGCTTGACCACGGGCGAGCAGTACTTC. Supplemented by reference TRBV5-4 and TRBJ2-7, the full variable domain reads ETGVTQSPTHLIKTRGQQVTLRCSSQSGHNTVSWYQQALGQGPQFIFQYYREEENGRGNFPPRFSGLQFPNYSSELNVNALELDDSALYLCASSLTTGEQYFGPGTRLTVT.